This TCR beta chain was sequenced during a study of blood T cells in healthy people across ages. The CDR3 loop spans 15 amino acids. The V gene end was trimmed by 7 bases and the J gene end by 1 base; junction bases not matched to a gene: 9. Germline CDR1 is SEHNR and CDR2 is FQNEAQ (reference sequence). The sample holds a few counts of this clonotype. Its target is not known. Whole-study results and caveats: Estimated diversity, derived from one million T cells, was regarded as an underestimate. Unsorted PBMCs prevented conclusive naive versus antigen-experienced comparison.

A second PCR, run for about 7 to 11 cycles, used a sample-barcoded 5' primer plus a J-beta primer mix. TCRdb redid the calling of the 5' RACE reads with MiXCR, one entry per CDR3 protein. The data show fewer than 1 million distinct CDR3 sequences, approximately 44% seen once. There were healthy Caucasian individuals from Russia, aged roughly 6 to 95, serving as donors. Material for sequencing was blood. The V call is TRBV7-9, the J call TRBJ2-5; TRBD1 matches at 7 bases. The sequence derives from a man between 60 and 75 years old in good health. CDR3: CASNEPTGFQETQYF. For the CDR3, the DNA is TGTGCCAGCAACGAACCGACAGGGTTCCAAGAGACCCAGTACTTC.